These T cell receptor beta chains were read from a single sample in a study of long-term antiretroviral therapy in people with HIV. The method was immunoSEQ multiplex PCR; TCRdb's version includes in-frame clones alone and lacks a portion of them. In the table there are 20,000 to 25,000 clones, about four fifths of which are singletons. The sequencing here drew on unsorted PBMCs, taken 1.5 years after starting antiretroviral therapy. These receptor sequences come from a man aged 30 to 39 with HIV. CDR3s include the opening cysteine and the closing phenylalanine or tryptophan. D genes are given only for firm matches.

NA | TRBV18 | CASSPLELNTEAFF
TRBD2 | TRBV6-6 | CASTSGGLEYNEQFF
NA | TRBV5-1 | CASSLGSIGNQPQHF
TRBD2 | TRBV5-5 | CASSWGLAGAYEQYF
TRBD1 | TRBV7-9 | CASNKRTGASTDTQYF
TRBD1 | TRBV30 | CALETAGQGAYEQYF
NA | TRBV5-4 | CASSSPSAGTKGYTF
NA | TRBV2 | CASSVLGDTQYF
NA | TRBV18 | CASSRSEQETQYF
TRBD1 | TRBV15 | CATSRDPGQGSYEQYF
TRBD2 | TRBV4-1 | CASSQVLAGGREQYF
NA | TRBV7-3 | CASSLTGQGGEQYF
NA | TRBV27 | CASGVGGAPDGYTF
TRBD1 | TRBV4-3 | CASSQEGQGAYEQYF
TRBD1 | TRBV19 | CASSPGQGAMNEQYF
NA | TRBV19 | CASSTGTSGYTF
NA | TRBV29-1 | CSVEDTTTSAFF
NA | TRBV27 | CASSFDPFGETQYF
TRBD2 | TRBV9 | CASSVGLAGGNTGELFF
NA | TRBV28 | CASSSRALNTEAFF
NA | TRBV30 | CAWSVEGGAFF
NA | TRBV4-1 | CASSQEEGVSTGELFF
TRBD1 | TRBV5-6 | CASSYSDRDNEQFF
TRBD1 | TRBV14 | CASSPRLNRGREQYF
NA | TRBV10-3 | CAISESKGHGYTF
TRBD2 | TRBV30 | CAWSASGPEQYF
NA | TRBV5-1 | CASSLDSQETQYF
TRBD1 | TRBV5-1 | CASSPGTGGTYNEQFF
TRBD2 | TRBV4-2 | CASSPHGSGGANEQFF
NA | TRBV4-1 | CASSLGSNQPQHF
TRBD2 | TRBV30 | CAWSEGLAGETQYF
NA | TRBV4-2 | CASSREGQNYGYTF
TRBD1 | TRBV27 | CASRSGQGHEQYF
TRBD1 | TRBV6-5 | CASSLDRAQPQHF
NA | TRBV28 | CASSYGALNYEQYF
NA | TRBV4-3 | CASSQEVGRVYGYTF
NA | TRBV27 | CASSLMERSYEQYF
TRBD1 | TRBV4-2 | CASSQGGTGHYEQYF